The following is a TCR beta chain sequence with its context. The antigen is undetermined. Unsorted cryopreserved PBMC were sequenced, averaging roughly 94,000 T cells per clinical donor. The data are from a study of T cells in tuberculosis. Overall study context: A South African cohort included IGRA-negative adolescents, latently infected IGRA-positive adolescents and adults with active tuberculosis.

The CDR3 covers 14 residues. V lost 7 bases, J lost 3 bases, and 13 bases lay in between. Per the germline V gene, CDR1 is LNHDA and CDR2 is SQIVND (reference sequence). Libraries were prepared by immunoSEQ multiplex PCR; TCRdb keeps only in-frame clonotypes and omits some of them. The sample has more than 30,000 clones; about 94% are singletons. The study, taken as a whole, reports: Using the GMM-specific repertoire gave about 86% accuracy versus roughly 70% with motifs. Samples were chosen by availability of cryopreserved specimens.

The rearrangement uses TRBV19 and TRBJ1-5, with D unresolved. This clonotype was sampled from a donor aged 10 to 29 with latent tuberculosis or without tuberculosis infection. Some clones in this sample may be carry-over from other donors' samples. The material sequenced was PBMCs. CDR3: CASMQATYNQPQHF. In DNA, the CDR3 is TGTGCCAGTATGCAGGCGACCTACAATCAGCCCCAGCATTTT.